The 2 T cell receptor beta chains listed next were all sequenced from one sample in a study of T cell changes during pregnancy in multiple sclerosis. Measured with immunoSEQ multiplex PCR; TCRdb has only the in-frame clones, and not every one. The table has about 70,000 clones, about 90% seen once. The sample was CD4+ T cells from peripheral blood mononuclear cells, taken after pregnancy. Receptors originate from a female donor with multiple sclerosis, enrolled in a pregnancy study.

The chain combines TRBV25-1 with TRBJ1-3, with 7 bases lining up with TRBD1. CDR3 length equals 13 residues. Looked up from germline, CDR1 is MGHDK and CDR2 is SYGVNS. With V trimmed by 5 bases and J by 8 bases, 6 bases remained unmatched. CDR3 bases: TGTGCCAGCAGTCCCGGGACAGAACACACCATATATTTT. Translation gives CASSPGTEHTIYF. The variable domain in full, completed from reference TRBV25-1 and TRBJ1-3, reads EADIYQTPRYLVIGTGKKITLECSQTMGHDKMYWYQQDPGMELHLIHYSYGVNSTEKGDLSSESTVSRIRTEHFPLTLESARPSHTSQYLCASSPGTEHTIYFGEGSWLTVV.

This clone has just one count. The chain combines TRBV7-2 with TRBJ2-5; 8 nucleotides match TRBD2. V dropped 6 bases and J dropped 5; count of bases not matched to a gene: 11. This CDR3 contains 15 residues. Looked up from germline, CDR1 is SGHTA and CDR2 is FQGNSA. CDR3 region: CASRLREAGDETQYF. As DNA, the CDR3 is TGTGCCAGCAGGCTCAGAGAAGCGGGGGATGAGACCCAGTACTTC.